This is a list of T cell receptor beta chains from one sample in a study of cytomegalovirus exposure and HLA in healthy donors. Sequencing used immunoSEQ multiplex PCR; TCRdb keeps in-frame clones, though not all of them. The sample records about 120,000 clones, more than 15% being singletons. Sequencing was carried out using PBMCs. Receptors originate from a female donor in good health and CMV-seropositive. Each CDR3 is given with its conserved first and last residue. The D gene is left open where the match is weak. Clone sizes are given selectively: once, few, many, or a class where the clone is expanded.

v_gene	d_gene	abundance	j_gene	CDR3nt	CDR3aa
TRBV5-1	TRBD1	few	TRBJ1-1	TGCGCCAGCAGTGGGACAGGGGGCGCGAACACTGAAGCTTTCTTT	CASSGTGGANTEAFF
TRBV7-9	TRBD1	few	TRBJ1-5	TGTGCCAGCAGCCGGACAGGCCAGCCCCAGCATTTT	CASSRTGQPQHF
TRBV7-2	TRBD2	few	TRBJ2-7	TGTGCCAGCAGGCAGGGGACTAGCGGGGGGCACGAGCAGTACTTC	CASRQGTSGGHEQYF
TRBV29-1	.	few	TRBJ2-1	TGCAGCGTTGAAGATTATTTCTCCGAGCCGGAGCAGTTCTTC	CSVEDYFSEPEQFF
TRBV5-4	.	.	TRBJ1-6	TGTGCCAGCAGCTGGGGGCAGATTAATTCACCCCTCCACTTT	CASSWGQINSPLHF
TRBV5-1	.	few	TRBJ1-5	TGCGCCAGCAGCCCAAACGGGGAAACGCAGCCCCAGCATTTT	CASSPNGETQPQHF
TRBV27	TRBD1	.	TRBJ1-5	TGTGCCAGCAGTTTATGGGGGACAGGGGGCGGTCAGCCCCAGCATTTT	CASSLWGTGGGQPQHF
TRBV18	.	few	TRBJ1-1	TGTGCCAGCTCACCATTCAACAGGGTGGGCGGCAACACTGAAGCTTTCTTT	CASSPFNRVGGNTEAFF
TRBV18	TRBD1	once	TRBJ1-2	TGTGCCAGCTCACCACGCCCCGGGACAGGAGCAACAGGGCATTTAAATGGCTACACCTTC	CASSPRPGTGATGHLNGYTF
TRBV11-2	.	.	TRBJ1-5	TGTGCCAGCAGCCTAGGGGGGGATCAGCCCCAGCATTTT	CASSLGGDQPQHF
TRBV2	.	.	TRBJ2-5	TGTGCCAGCAGTGACCCCTACGTGAGGCAGGGGGGAGACCAAGAGACCCAGTACTTC	CASSDPYVRQGGDQETQYF
TRBV28	TRBD2	.	TRBJ2-7	TGTGCCAGCAGTTTTCTAGCGGGATACTCCTACGAGCAGTACTTC	CASSFLAGYSYEQYF
TRBV4-2	.	.	TRBJ2-3	TGTGCCAGCAGCCCCGGAGGGACCACAGATACGCAGTATTTT	CASSPGGTTDTQYF
TRBV28	TRBD1	few	TRBJ1-2	TGTGCCAGCGATCGATCAGTCCCGAGGGCCGGGACAGGGGAAAACTATGGCTACACCTTC	CASDRSVPRAGTGENYGYTF
TRBV19	TRBD1	.	TRBJ1-5	TGTGCCAGTAGCACGACAGGGTTGAGTCAGCCCCAGCATTTT	CASSTTGLSQPQHF
TRBV10-3	.	few	TRBJ1-2	TGTGCCATCAGTGAGCCCGCGGGGATTCCCTATGGCTACACCTTC	CAISEPAGIPYGYTF
TRBV14	TRBD1	few	TRBJ1-2	TGTGCCAGCAGCCAACTCAGGGGGTTTAACTATGGCTACACCTTC	CASSQLRGFNYGYTF
TRBV4-2	TRBD2	few	TRBJ2-5	TGTGCCAGCAGCCAATTCGTCGTGGGGGGGAGAGAGACCCAGTACTTC	CASSQFVVGGRETQYF
TRBV4-1	TRBD1	.	TRBJ1-3	TGCGCCAGCAACAACTTCCCGGGACAGCGAAACACCATATATTTT	CASNNFPGQRNTIYF
TRBV7-2	.	.	TRBJ2-7	TGTGCCAGCAGCTTAATGGGGGCACCCTACGAGCAGTACTTC	CASSLMGAPYEQYF
TRBV7-9	TRBD1	.	TRBJ2-1	TGTGCCAGCACTGACGGGGGACAGGGTGAACATGAGCAGTTCTTC	CASTDGGQGEHEQFF
TRBV4-2	.	few	TRBJ1-4	TGTGCCAGCAGCCAAGAAACACCTAATGAAAAACTGTTTTTT	CASSQETPNEKLFF
TRBV9	.	.	TRBJ2-7	TGTGCCAGCAGCGCCTCAGCGGCTGACTACGAGCAGTACTTC	CASSASAADYEQYF
TRBV5-1	TRBD2	few	TRBJ2-3	TGCGCCAGCAGTCCGGGGGGGACAGATACGCAGTATTTT	CASSPGGTDTQYF
TRBV7-9	.	few	TRBJ2-3	TGTGCCAGCAGCTTTTACCTCGGGGACACAGATACGCAGTATTTT	CASSFYLGDTDTQYF
TRBV4-3	.	few	TRBJ1-3	TGCGCCAGCAGCCTAGTTTCGGGAAACACCATATATTTT	CASSLVSGNTIYF
TRBV19	TRBD1	.	TRBJ1-1	TGTGCCAGTAGTATCTTTGGGACAGAAAACACTGAAGCTTTCTTT	CASSIFGTENTEAFF
TRBV29-1	TRBD2	.	TRBJ2-7	TGCAGCGTTCATGGCGGGAGCCACGAGCAGTACTTC	CSVHGGSHEQYF
TRBV7-2	TRBD2	few	TRBJ2-4	TGTGCCAGCAGCCAGGCCGGGACTAGCTTTTACTTC	CASSQAGTSFYF
TRBV6-6	TRBD1	few	TRBJ2-3	TGTGCCAGCAGGAAGGGACAGGGCGCAGATACGCAGTATTTT	CASRKGQGADTQYF
TRBV28	.	.	TRBJ2-1	TGTGCCAGCAGTTTGTTCCCCCGGACAGTAAGCTACAATGAGCAGTTCTTC	CASSLFPRTVSYNEQFF
TRBV4-2	.	few	TRBJ1-2	TGTGCCAGCAGCGGCATGGGGGGGGCGGGAGGCTACACCTTC	CASSGMGGAGGYTF
TRBV5-5	.	few	TRBJ1-2	TGTGCCAGCAGCGGCGGGGGCGTGAACTATGGCTACACCTTC	CASSGGGVNYGYTF
TRBV7-9	.	.	TRBJ2-2	TGTGCCAGCAGCTTAATGGAGGGGACCTCGAGCACCGGGGAGCTGTTTTTT	CASSLMEGTSSTGELFF
TRBV5-1	.	few	TRBJ2-3	TGCGCCAGCAGCGAAGGGGACTTCTACACAGATACGCAGTATTTT	CASSEGDFYTDTQYF
TRBV5-4	TRBD2	.	TRBJ2-7	TGTGCCAGCAGCTTTCAAGTAGCGGGGTACGAGCAGTACTTC	CASSFQVAGYEQYF
TRBV19	.	.	TRBJ2-7	TGTGCCAGTAGTTACCGGGACTACGAGCAGTACTTC	CASSYRDYEQYF
TRBV7-9	.	.	TRBJ2-7	TGTGCCAGCAGCTTAGGGCGGATCGGGGAGCAGTACTTC	CASSLGRIGEQYF
TRBV4-3	TRBD1	.	TRBJ2-3	TGCGCCAGCAGCCAAGTGTGGTTGGGGACAGGGGACACAGATACGCAGTATTTT	CASSQVWLGTGDTDTQYF
TRBV30	TRBD1	few	TRBJ1-2	TGTGCCTATACGATACAGGGGGCGCGATATGGCTACACCTTC	CAYTIQGARYGYTF
TRBV14	TRBD2	few	TRBJ2-2	TGTGCCAGCAGCCGCAGGACGGCGGGAGCCGGGGAGCTGTTTTTT	CASSRRTAGAGELFF
TRBV15	TRBD1	few	TRBJ1-1	TGTGCCACCAGCAGAGAAGGGACAGCCCAAGCTTTCTTT	CATSREGTAQAFF
TRBV6-5	.	.	TRBJ1-1	TGTGCCAGCAGGGAGCGGGCGCCGAACACTGAAGCTTTCTTT	CASRERAPNTEAFF
TRBV6-5	TRBD1	.	TRBJ1-3	TGTGCCAGCAGCTTAACCGTAGGGGGCGGAAACACCATATATTTT	CASSLTVGGGNTIYF
TRBV15	TRBD1	few	TRBJ1-2	TGTGCCACCAGCGCAGGGGGTAACTATGGCTACACCTTC	CATSAGGNYGYTF
TRBV28	.	.	TRBJ1-1	TGTGCCAGCAGTTTAAAGGTAGGGGACTTGGACACTGAAGCTTTCTTT	CASSLKVGDLDTEAFF
TRBV5-8	.	once	TRBJ1-2	TGTGCCAGCAGCTTGGACAGCTATTATGGCTACACCTTC	CASSLDSYYGYTF
TRBV5-6	.	few	TRBJ1-1	TGTGCCAGCAGCTTGGACAGGGAGACTGAAGCTTTCTTT	CASSLDRETEAFF
TRBV11-2	.	.	TRBJ2-5	TGTGCCAGCAGCTTACAGCTAGCCTCCCAAGAGACCCAGTACTTC	CASSLQLASQETQYF
TRBV27	.	once	TRBJ1-2	TGTGCCAGCAGTTTAAGGCCAGGGGATGGCTACACCTTC	CASSLRPGDGYTF
TRBV18	.	.	TRBJ1-4	TGTGCCAGCTCCCGCGACGGGAATGAAAAACTGTTTTTT	CASSRDGNEKLFF
TRBV10-3	.	many	TRBJ2-1	TGTGCCATCAGTGATCCTTCAGCTAGCAGCGATGAGCAGTTCTTC	CAISDPSASSDEQFF